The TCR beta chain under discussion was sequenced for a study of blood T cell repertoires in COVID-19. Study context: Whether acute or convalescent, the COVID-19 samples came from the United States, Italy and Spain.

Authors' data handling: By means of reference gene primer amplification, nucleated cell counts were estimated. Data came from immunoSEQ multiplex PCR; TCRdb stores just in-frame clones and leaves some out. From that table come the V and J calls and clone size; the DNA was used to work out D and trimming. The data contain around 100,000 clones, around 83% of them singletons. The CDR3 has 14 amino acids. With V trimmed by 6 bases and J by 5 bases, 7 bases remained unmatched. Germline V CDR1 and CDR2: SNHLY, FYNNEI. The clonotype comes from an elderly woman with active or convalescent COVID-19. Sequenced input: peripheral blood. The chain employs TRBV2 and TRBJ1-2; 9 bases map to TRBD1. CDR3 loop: CASRRRDREYGYTF. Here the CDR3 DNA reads TGTGCCAGCAGACGCCGGGACAGGGAGTATGGCTACACCTTC.